Listed below are T cell receptor beta chains from one sample, sequenced in a study of PD-1 blockade in classical Hodgkin lymphoma. This table comes from immunoSEQ multiplex PCR, and its TCRdb copy is limited to in-frame clones, with some not included. The table lists 25,000 to 35,000 clones, approximately 87% of them singletons. This material consisted of peripheral blood mononuclear cells (PBMCs), taken before the second cycle of nivolumab. All receptors derive from a human donor with classical Hodgkin lymphoma. The CDR3 runs from the conserved cysteine through the conserved F or W. D genes are given only for firm matches. For some rows the clone size is stated as once, few or many, or as a class when expanded; others skip it.

j_call: TRBJ1-2; clone_size: .; d_call: .; v_call: TRBV6-5; cdr3_nt: TGTGCCAGCAGTTACGGGGGGCTGAGCTATGGCTACACCTTC; cdr3_aa: CASSYGGLSYGYTF
j_call: TRBJ2-4; clone_size: few; d_call: .; v_call: TRBV5-4; cdr3_nt: TGTGCCAGCAGCGGGCCCCCGTCGGGGGCCAAAAACATTCAGTACTTC; cdr3_aa: CASSGPPSGAKNIQYF
j_call: TRBJ1-2; clone_size: medium-sized; d_call: .; v_call: TRBV28; cdr3_nt: TGTGCCAGCAGTAGAGGTAGATTGGGCTACACCTTC; cdr3_aa: CASSRGRLGYTF
j_call: TRBJ2-7; clone_size: few; d_call: TRBD1; v_call: TRBV29-1; cdr3_nt: TGCAGCGTTACAGACAGGGGGCCTTACGAGCAGTACTTC; cdr3_aa: CSVTDRGPYEQYF
j_call: TRBJ2-7; clone_size: .; d_call: TRBD2; v_call: TRBV7-9; cdr3_nt: TGTGCCAGCAGCTTTAGGGACTACGACGAGCAGTACTTC; cdr3_aa: CASSFRDYDEQYF
j_call: TRBJ1-1; clone_size: .; d_call: TRBD1; v_call: TRBV7-2; cdr3_nt: TGTGCCAGCAGCTTACGTCGGACAGGAAAAGGCACTGAAGCTTTCTTT; cdr3_aa: CASSLRRTGKGTEAFF
j_call: TRBJ2-3; clone_size: .; d_call: TRBD2; v_call: TRBV28; cdr3_nt: TGTGCCAGCAGTCCGGGACTAGCGGGAGTTGATACGCAGTATTTT; cdr3_aa: CASSPGLAGVDTQYF
j_call: TRBJ2-1; clone_size: once; d_call: TRBD1; v_call: TRBV9; cdr3_nt: TGTGCCAGCAGCGTAGGACAGGGGGTAAGCTACAATGAGCAGTTCTTC; cdr3_aa: CASSVGQGVSYNEQFF
j_call: TRBJ2-7; clone_size: .; d_call: .; v_call: TRBV7-8; cdr3_nt: TGTGCCAGCAGCCCGACCCCCCAGGCCTCCTACGAGCAGTACTTC; cdr3_aa: CASSPTPQASYEQYF
j_call: TRBJ2-5; clone_size: .; d_call: .; v_call: TRBV7-2; cdr3_nt: TGTGCCAGCAGCAGTATAACACAGGGAGGGGCAGAGACCCAGTACTTC; cdr3_aa: CASSSITQGGAETQYF
j_call: TRBJ2-5; clone_size: .; d_call: .; v_call: TRBV10-3; cdr3_nt: TGTGCCACCCTAGGGGGTGGGCAAGAGACCCAGTACTTC; cdr3_aa: CATLGGGQETQYF
j_call: TRBJ1-4; clone_size: .; d_call: .; v_call: TRBV14; cdr3_nt: TGTGCCAGCAGCTCCCGGGGAGGGGAAAAACTGTTTTTT; cdr3_aa: CASSSRGGEKLFF
j_call: TRBJ1-2; clone_size: few; d_call: .; v_call: TRBV30; cdr3_nt: TGTGCCTCACCCGGGGCCTATGGCTACACCTTC; cdr3_aa: CASPGAYGYTF
j_call: TRBJ1-4; clone_size: .; d_call: .; v_call: TRBV5-8; cdr3_nt: TGTGCCAGCAGCCTTACCGGGGCGATGGGCGAAAAACTGTTTTTT; cdr3_aa: CASSLTGAMGEKLFF
j_call: TRBJ1-1; clone_size: .; d_call: .; v_call: TRBV7-9; cdr3_nt: TGTGCCATTTTGGACGGAACTGAAGCTTTCTTT; cdr3_aa: CAILDGTEAFF
j_call: TRBJ1-2; clone_size: once; d_call: .; v_call: TRBV19; cdr3_nt: TGTGCCAGTAGTCCGCGGGACATCAGTAACTATGGCTACACCTTC; cdr3_aa: CASSPRDISNYGYTF
j_call: TRBJ1-4; clone_size: .; d_call: .; v_call: TRBV9; cdr3_nt: TGTGCCAGCAGCGTAGGCCCAGAGGGGACTGAAAAACTGTTTTTT; cdr3_aa: CASSVGPEGTEKLFF
j_call: TRBJ1-1; clone_size: .; d_call: .; v_call: TRBV4-2; cdr3_nt: TGTGCCAGCAGCCAAGATTTCGCCCCCATCGTTGAAGCTTTCTTT; cdr3_aa: CASSQDFAPIVEAFF
j_call: TRBJ1-2; clone_size: .; d_call: .; v_call: TRBV5-4; cdr3_nt: TGTGCCAGCAGCTTGGACACCTATGGCTACACCTTC; cdr3_aa: CASSLDTYGYTF
j_call: TRBJ2-5; clone_size: .; d_call: TRBD1; v_call: TRBV15; cdr3_nt: TGTGCCACCAGCAGCTCCCGGGACAGGAGCTTCGAGACCCAGTACTTC; cdr3_aa: CATSSSRDRSFETQYF
j_call: TRBJ2-7; clone_size: few; d_call: TRBD2; v_call: TRBV27; cdr3_nt: TGTGCCAGCAGTCCTGGACTAGCGCGAGAGCAGTACTTC; cdr3_aa: CASSPGLAREQYF
j_call: TRBJ1-1; clone_size: .; d_call: .; v_call: TRBV2; cdr3_nt: TGTGCCAGCAGTGTACTATATGAAGCTTTCTTT; cdr3_aa: CASSVLYEAFF
j_call: TRBJ2-3; clone_size: few; d_call: .; v_call: TRBV5-6; cdr3_nt: TGTGCCAGCAGCTTGTTTCGACTAAACACAGATACGCAGTATTTT; cdr3_aa: CASSLFRLNTDTQYF